The count of the clone carrying this TCR beta chain is one. The sample contains more than one DNA sequence encoding this CDR3. The naive CD8 subset, CD45RO-negative cells positively selected for CCR7, excluded terminally differentiated effector memory CD45RA+ cells. All the donors were Caucasian adults who lived in Nashville, Tennessee. The sample comes from a study of shared clonotypes between healthy human individuals. Sequencing was performed with immunoSEQ multiplex PCR; in TCRdb, only in-frame clones are kept and a portion is missing. The repertoire holds 1.5 million to 2.5 million clones, about 95% seen once, with 1.2% in the top ten. This clonotype was obtained from a young man in good health. The sample consisted of naive CD8+ T cells sorted from blood.

CDR3 sequence reads: CASSLEGASYNEQFF. The CDR3 region has the DNA TGTGCCAGCAGCTTAGAAGGGGCCTCTTACAATGAGCAGTTCTTC. V gene TRBV11-3 combines with J gene TRBJ2-1, with TRBD1 as a possible D gene (5 bases). Germline V CDR1 and CDR2: SGHNT, YENEEA. The V end lost 0 bases, the J end lost 4 bases, and 10 bases lay between the germline ends. The CDR3 spans 15 residues.